The T cell receptor beta chain under discussion was sequenced for a study of blood T cells in healthy people across ages. Study-level results: Lack of knowledge of donor CMV status possibly confounded expanded clonotype changes. Both naive CD4+ cell counts and diversity were greater in long-lived donors than in aged donors.

For this clonotype: Its antigen is still unknown.

Per individual sample, total RNA of at least 5 micrograms was extracted. Using a J-beta primer mix together with a sample-barcoded 5' primer, a second PCR was run for roughly 7 to 12 cycles. A tag from a template-switch adaptor with 12 random nucleotides marked each cDNA molecule. TCRdb re-called the 5' RACE reads through MiXCR, storing one row per CDR3 protein. Of roughly 1.9 million distinct CDR3 sequences in the sample, roughly two fifths were seen once. Trimming took 4 bases from V and 0 from J; bases not matched to a gene: 8. Germline assignment: CDR1 LNHDA and CDR2 SQIVND (reference sequence). This CDR3 is built from 18 residues.

The chain uses TRBV19 and TRBJ2-1; 11 bases fit TRBD2. This TCR was sampled from a human donor in good health. The sequencing input was blood. The CDR3 DNA sequence: TGTGCCAGTAGTAAACTAGCGGGGGTCCCTCTCTCCTACAATGAGCAGTTCTTC. Protein product: CASSKLAGVPLSYNEQFF.